These 19 T cell receptor beta chains originate from one sample sequenced in a study of blood T cell repertoires in COVID-19. Here immunoSEQ multiplex PCR was the method, and the copy in TCRdb shows in-frame clones only, minus some. The sample shows approximately 100,000 clones, 92% of them seen only once. Sample: peripheral blood. These receptors all stem from a middle-aged man with active COVID-19.

The rearrangement uses TRBV5-5 and TRBJ2-7; unclear D gene. CDR1 is SGHKS and CDR2 is YYEKEE in the germline V gene (reference sequence). Trimming left V 0 bases short and J 2 bases short, with 12 bases between. The CDR3 totals 15 residues. The CDR3 is CASSLDGAPTYEQYF. DNA of the CDR3: TGTGCCAGCAGCTTGGATGGAGCCCCGACCTACGAGCAGTACTTC.

The rearrangement uses TRBV28 and TRBJ2-2; D is possibly TRBD2 (7 bases). CDR1 and CDR2 (germline): MDHEN, SYDVKM. The CDR3 contains 11 residues. Here the CDR3 DNA reads TGTGCGGGGGGGCGCATCGGGGAGCTGTTTTTT. Translating gives CAGGRIGELFF.

This rearrangement joins TRBV5-1 to TRBJ2-4, with a tentative D call TRBD1 (5 bases). This CDR3 spans 17 amino acids. Trimming pared 6 bases from V and 3 bases from J, leaving 22 bases between. Per germline, CDR1 SGHRS and CDR2 YFSETQ. CDR3 loop: CASTYPRARANKNIQYF. The CDR3 DNA reads TGCGCCAGCACCTACCCCCGGGCCAGGGCGAACAAAAACATTCAGTACTTC.

The chain links TRBV5-1 to TRBJ2-4, with 9 bases fitting TRBD2. From germline, CDR1 is SGHRS and CDR2 YFSETQ. J gave up 6 bases and V 4 bases, and 11 bases lay outside the gene matches. CDR3 length equals 16 residues. DNA for the CDR3: TGCGCCAGCAGCCCCGGTGCCCCTAGCGGGGTAAACATTCAGTACTTC. Protein product: CASSPGAPSGVNIQYF.

This clone was seen just once. This rearrangement joins TRBV5-1 to TRBJ1-6; possibly TRBD1 for D (5 bases). This CDR3 comprises 15 residues. Trimming took off 5 bases at V and 4 bases at J, with 13 bases between the two ends. Germline CDR1 is SGHRS and CDR2 is YFSETQ. The CDR3 is CASRAGVQYNSPLHF. In nucleotides, the CDR3 is TGCGCCAGCAGGGCGGGGGTCCAATATAATTCACCCCTCCACTTT.

The rearrangement links TRBV20-1 to TRBJ2-1; 7 bases are shared with TRBD2. This CDR3 spans 11 amino acids. Trimming cost V 2 bases and J 10 bases; bases outside gene matches: 2. Germline CDR1 and CDR2: DFQATT and SNEGSKA (reference sequence). The CDR3 loop is CSARPGGEQFF. CDR3 bases: TGCAGTGCTAGACCCGGGGGGGAGCAGTTCTTC.

The chain carries TRBV19 and TRBJ1-1; maybe TRBD1 (5 bases). Germline assignment: CDR1 LNHDA and CDR2 SQIVND (reference sequence). The CDR3 extends over 17 amino acids. The ends were cut back, 6 bases at V and 1 base at J, with 21 bases in the middle. CDR3 in DNA: TGTGCCAGTAGAATAAGCGCGGGACGGCAGCCGAACACTGAAGCTTTCTTT. This encodes CASRISAGRQPNTEAFF.

This chain connects TRBV30 to TRBJ1-1, with 11 nucleotides matching TRBD1. Trimming cost V 3 bases and J 2 bases; bases outside gene matches: 5. The CDR3 has 15 residues. The germline CDR1 and CDR2 sequences are GTSNPN and SVGIG (reference sequence). The chain's CDR3 is CAWRGQGAINTEAFF. The CDR3 nucleotides are TGTGCCTGGAGAGGACAGGGGGCTATTAACACTGAAGCTTTCTTT. Looking up the rest from reference TRBV30 and TRBJ1-1 gives the full variable domain: SQTIHQWPATLVQPVGSPLSLECTVEGTSNPNLYWYRQAAGRGLQLLFYSVGIGQISSEVPQNLSASRPQDRQFILSSKKLLLSDSGFYLCAWRGQGAINTEAFFGQGTRLTVV.

The chain is built from TRBV28 and TRBJ2-1; 16 bases are shared with TRBD2. The CDR3 is 17 residues long. The germline V gene encodes CDR1 MDHEN and CDR2 SYDVKM. The V segment lost 5 bases and the J segment 8 bases; nucleotides outside the gene matches: 9. The CDR3 sequence: CASSPPGTSGRGHEQFF. CDR3 DNA: TGTGCCAGCAGTCCACCCGGGACTAGCGGGAGGGGGCATGAGCAGTTCTTC.

The rearrangement links TRBV25-1 to TRBJ2-5; TRBD2 agrees at 10 bases. The length of the CDR3 is 15 residues. CDR1 and CDR2 (germline): MGHDK, SYGVNS. V was pared by 3 bases and J by 4 bases, with 5 bases of the junction left unmatched. The CDR3: CASSDQREGGETQYF. The CDR3 coding sequence is TGTGCCAGCAGTGATCAGCGGGAGGGGGGAGAGACCCAGTACTTC.

This rearrangement joins TRBV3-1 (or the pseudogene TRBV3-2) to TRBJ2-3, with D perhaps matching TRBD2 (5 bases). V was pared by 4 bases and J by 0 bases, with 11 bases between. CDR3 length: 15 residues. Looked up from germline, CDR1 is LGHDT and CDR2 is YNNKEL (reference sequence). The CDR3 nucleotides are TGTGCCAGCAGCCTCGCGGGTCCCAGCACAGATACGCAGTATTTT. Translation gives CASSLAGPSTDTQYF.

The chain combines TRBV28 with TRBJ2-7; 8 positions match TRBD2. The trim removed 7 bases at V and 3 bases at J, leaving 5 bases unmatched. Germline V gives CDR1 MDHEN, CDR2 SYDVKM. The CDR3 is 13 residues long. CDR3 amino acids: CASKAGVGYEQYF. CDR3 sequence (DNA): TGTGCCAGCAAAGCGGGAGTAGGCTACGAGCAGTACTTC.

The rearrangement joins TRBV11-1 to TRBJ1-1, with 7 bases identical to TRBD1. V lost 1 base, J lost 8 bases, and 10 bases stayed unmatched. Germline values: CDR1 SGHAT, CDR2 FQDESV (reference sequence). The CDR3 is made up of 15 amino acids. The CDR3 protein is CASSLGIGGQMEAFF. The DNA for the CDR3 is TGTGCCAGCAGCTTAGGTATCGGGGGACAGATGGAAGCTTTCTTT.

The J gene is TRBJ2-1, the V gene TRBV28; a weak D match, TRBD1 (5 bases). CDR3 size: 11 residues. The V gene lost 7 bases and the J gene lost 8 bases, with 9 bases spanning the gap. Germline values: CDR1 MDHEN, CDR2 SYDVKM. The CDR3 here is CASKAGHEQFF. CDR3 nucleotide sequence: TGTGCCAGCAAAGCAGGGCATGAGCAGTTCTTC.

The chain combines TRBV10-2 with TRBJ2-3; 7 bases line up with TRBD1. This CDR3 spans 14 amino acids. V lost 3 bases and J lost 8; bases outside the gene matches: 8. Germline CDR1 is WSHSY and CDR2 is SAAADI. The CDR3 is CASSDEGAKGTQYF. The CDR3 region has the DNA TGCGCCAGCAGTGATGAGGGGGCGAAGGGTACGCAGTATTTT.

The CDR3 nucleotides read TGTGCCAGCTCACCAGCGGGAGGGGGCTACAATGAGCAGTTCTTC. Protein: CASSPAGGGYNEQFF. The chain recombines TRBV18 with TRBJ2-1; 9 bases align to TRBD2. V lost 2 bases, J lost 3 bases, and 2 bases stayed unmatched. The CDR3 is made up of 15 amino acids. CDR1 KGHSH and CDR2 LQKENI come from the germline V gene. The full variable domain, in which reference TRBV18 and TRBJ2-1 provide the parts outside the CDR3, is NAGVMQNPRHLVRRRGQEARLRCSPMKGHSHVYWYRQLPEEGLKFMVYLQKENIIDESGMPKERFSAEFPKEGPSILRIQQVVRGDSAAYFCASSPAGGGYNEQFFGPGTRLTVL.

This clone was observed a single time. The rearrangement joins TRBV28 to TRBJ2-1; 7 bases fit TRBD2. The CDR3 covers 15 residues. CDR1 is MDHEN, CDR2 SYDVKM, per germline. With V trimmed by 2 bases and J by 2 bases, 3 bases remained unmatched. CDR3 sequence (DNA): TGTGCCAGCAGTTTACCAGGGAGGGCCTACAATGAGCAGTTCTTC. Its protein is CASSLPGRAYNEQFF.

CDR3 nucleotides: TGTGCCAGCACGTCGGGACTACTTCTGGGCGAGCAGTACTTC. Translated: CASTSGLLLGEQYF. The rearrangement joins TRBV28 to TRBJ2-7; 7 nucleotides align to TRBD2. Germline CDR1 is MDHEN and CDR2 is SYDVKM. V dropped 7 bases and J dropped 6; count of bases not matched to a gene: 12. The CDR3 loop spans 14 amino acids.

The CDR3 DNA sequence: TGTGCCAGCAGTGAAGGGGGACAGGGGGGGATCTACACCTTC. This gives the protein CASSEGGQGGIYTF. The chain uses TRBV25-1 and TRBJ1-2, with 11 nucleotides matching TRBD1. Unmatched junction bases numbered 6, after V lost 2 bases and J lost 10 bases. The length of the CDR3 is 14 residues. CDR1 and CDR2 from the germline V gene are MGHDK and SYGVNS.